The T cell receptor beta chain described here comes from a study of cytomegalovirus exposure and HLA in healthy donors. The PCR was carried out with 60 Vbeta primers and 13 Jbeta primers. Data came from immunoSEQ multiplex PCR; TCRdb stores just in-frame clones and leaves some out. The sample carries 90,000 to 120,000 clones, 77% recorded once. Study-wide findings and caveats: It was only CMV serostatus that was available as immune exposure information. Associated with cytomegalovirus, according to the listing, were 150 to 200 TCR beta chains. The authors judged a highly shared variant cluster likely a sequencing artifact.

In regard to this clone: Its antigen remains unknown.

V lost 2 bases and J lost 4, with 9 bases in between. The length of the CDR3 is 14 residues. Looked up from germline, CDR1 is ENHRY and CDR2 is SYGVKD. This chain uses TRBV10-3 with TRBJ1-5; D is unclear. The sample consisted of PBMCs. This TCR came from a male donor in good health and CMV-seronegative. The CDR3 nucleotides read TGTGCCATCAGTGAGCTTCCGGTAAATCAGCCCCAGCATTTT. It encodes CAISELPVNQPQHF.